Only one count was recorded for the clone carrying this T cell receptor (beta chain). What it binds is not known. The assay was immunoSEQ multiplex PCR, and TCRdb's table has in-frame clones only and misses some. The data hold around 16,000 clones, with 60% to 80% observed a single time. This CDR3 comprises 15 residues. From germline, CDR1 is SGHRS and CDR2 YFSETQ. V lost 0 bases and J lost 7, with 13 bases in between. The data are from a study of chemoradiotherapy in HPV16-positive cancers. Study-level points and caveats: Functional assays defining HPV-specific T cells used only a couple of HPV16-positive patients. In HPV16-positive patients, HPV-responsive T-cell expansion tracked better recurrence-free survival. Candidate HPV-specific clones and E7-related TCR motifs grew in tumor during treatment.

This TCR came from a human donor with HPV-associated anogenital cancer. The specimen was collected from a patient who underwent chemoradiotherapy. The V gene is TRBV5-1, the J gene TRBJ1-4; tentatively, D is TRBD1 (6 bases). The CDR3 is CASSLEGGQIEKLFF. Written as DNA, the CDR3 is TGCGCCAGCAGCTTGGAAGGGGGGCAGATTGAAAAACTGTTTTTT. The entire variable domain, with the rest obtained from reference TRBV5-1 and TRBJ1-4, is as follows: KAGVTQTPRYLIKTRGQQVTLSCSPISGHRSVSWYQQTPGQGLQFLFEYFSETQRNKGNFPGRFSGRQFSNSRSEMNVSTLELGDSALYLCASSLEGGQIEKLFFGSGTQLSVL.